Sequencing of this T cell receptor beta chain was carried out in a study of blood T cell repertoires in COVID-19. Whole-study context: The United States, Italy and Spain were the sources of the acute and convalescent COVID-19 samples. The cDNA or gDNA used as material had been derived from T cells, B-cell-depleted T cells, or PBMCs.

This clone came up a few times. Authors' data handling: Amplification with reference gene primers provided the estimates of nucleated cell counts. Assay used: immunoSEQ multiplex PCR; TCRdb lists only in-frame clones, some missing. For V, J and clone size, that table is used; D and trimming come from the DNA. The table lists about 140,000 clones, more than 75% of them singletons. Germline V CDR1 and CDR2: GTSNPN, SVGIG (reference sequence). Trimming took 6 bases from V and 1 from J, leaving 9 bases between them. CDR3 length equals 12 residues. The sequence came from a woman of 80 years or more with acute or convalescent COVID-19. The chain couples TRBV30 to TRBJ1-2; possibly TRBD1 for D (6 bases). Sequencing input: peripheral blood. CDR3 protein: CACDRFNYGYTF. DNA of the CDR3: TGTGCCTGCGACAGGTTTAACTATGGCTACACCTTC. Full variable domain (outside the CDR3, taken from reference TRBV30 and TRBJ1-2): SQTIHQWPATLVQPVGSPLSLECTVEGTSNPNLYWYRQAAGRGLQLLFYSVGIGQISSEVPQNLSASRPQDRQFILSSKKLLLSDSGFYLCACDRFNYGYTFGSGTRLTVV.